These 23 T cell receptor beta chains share one sample of origin, sequenced in a study of cytomegalovirus exposure and HLA in healthy donors (dated by TCRdb to between 2016 and 2019). The library came from the immunoSEQ multiplex PCR assay. A mixture of 60 forward primers for TCR Vbeta segments and 13 reverse primers for TCR Jbeta segments was used in the multiplex PCR. Not all clones reach the TCRdb copy of this immuneACCESS table, which keeps in-frame sequences only. Checked studies attribute under half of the gap to unresolved V genes and leave the rest unexplained. The sample data list under 200,000 clones, and roughly 79% of these were observed just once. Of the sample, about 1.4% falls within the top ten clones. The sample was PBMCs. Receptors were obtained from a man aged 40-49 years in good health and CMV-seronegative.

This clone was observed a few times. The same CDR3 also results from other DNA sequences found in this sample. The V and J genes are TRBV6-5 and TRBJ1-1; 7 nucleotides match TRBD1. The CDR3 consists of 12 residues. The germline V gene has CDR1 MNHEY and CDR2 SVGAGI. Trimming removed 5 bases from V and 5 bases from J; junction bases left unmatched: 2. CDR3 coding DNA: TGTGCCAGCAGTCTGACAGGGACTGAAGCTTTCTTT. Translation: CASSLTGTEAFF.

The chain is built from TRBV6-5 and TRBJ1-1, with 7 bases lining up with TRBD1. The CDR3 covers 14 residues. After removal of 7 bases from V and 4 bases from J, the junction contained 9 bases not matched to a gene. The germline V gene has CDR1 MNHEY and CDR2 SVGAGI. CDR3 region: CASNARTGFTEAFF. The CDR3 nucleotides are TGTGCCAGCAACGCCCGGACAGGATTCACTGAAGCTTTCTTT.

The chain employs TRBV13 and TRBJ2-7; 14 bases are shared with TRBD2. The trim removed 4 bases at V and 4 bases at J, leaving 21 bases unmatched. The CDR3 runs 21 residues. Germline CDR1 reads PRHDT; CDR2 reads FYEKMQ (reference sequence). Written as DNA, the CDR3 is TGTGCCAGCAGCTCCACGGGGGGAGCACCGGGACTAGCGGGAGTGGCATACGAGCAGTACTTC. Translation gives CASSSTGGAPGLAGVAYEQYF.

In its sample, this clone was seen a few times. The CDR3 protein is CASSSGLLEQGPHLYGYTF. The CDR3 DNA reads as TGTGCCAGCAGCTCTGGCCTCCTCGAACAGGGGCCCCACCTCTATGGCTACACCTTC. This chain links TRBV7-9 with TRBJ1-2, with 7 bases identical to TRBD1. Germline V gene sequence: CDR1 SEHNR, CDR2 FQNEAQ (reference sequence). V gave up 4 bases and J gave up 4 bases; unmatched junction bases: 21. CDR3 length: 19 residues.

The chain uses TRBV28 and TRBJ1-3; D is perhaps TRBD1 (5 bases). Germline loops: CDR1 MDHEN, CDR2 SYDVKM. There are 15 residues in the CDR3. Trimming left V 10 bases short and J 0 bases short, with 16 bases between. The CDR3: CAITDKSRSGNTIYF. The CDR3 nucleotides are TGTGCCATCACGGACAAGTCCCGCTCTGGAAACACCATATATTTT.

As DNA, the CDR3 is TGTGCCACCAGCACAGGGGACCGCTCTGGGGCCAACGTCCTGACTTTC. Encoded protein: CATSTGDRSGANVLTF. The chain recombines TRBV15 with TRBJ2-6; tentatively, D is TRBD1 (6 bases). Per the germline V gene, CDR1 is LNHNV and CDR2 is YYDKDF (reference sequence). Trimming pared 4 bases from V and 0 bases from J, leaving 10 bases between. The CDR3 is made up of 16 amino acids.

The sample holds a few counts of this clone. V gene TRBV19 combines with J gene TRBJ2-1; 7 nucleotides align to TRBD1. The V gene's germline CDR1 is LNHDA and CDR2 SQIVND (reference sequence). The CDR3 is 14 residues long. The J segment lost 6 bases and the V segment lost 10 bases, leaving 12 bases of the junction unmatched. The CDR3 coding sequence is TGTGCCACCGCCAAGGGACAGCTATTCAATGAGCAGTTCTTC. Protein sequence: CATAKGQLFNEQFF.

With respect to this clone: Sequence at one end of the junction differs from germline and may be a read error. The rearrangement joins TRBV4-1 to TRBJ2-6, with TRBD1 matching over 11 bases. This CDR3 has 19 amino acids. The germline V gene has CDR1 MGHRA and CDR2 YSYEKL. The CDR3 DNA is TGCGCCAGCAGCCAAGTCCTGGACAGGGGGCGATCTGGGGCCAACGGCCTGACTTTC. Its translation is CASSQVLDRGRSGANGLTF.

The gene calls are TRBV5-1 and TRBJ1-6; TRBD1 matches 12 bases. V shed 0 bases and J 7 bases; nucleotides not matched to a gene: 8. The germline gives CDR1 SGHRS, CDR2 YFSETQ. This CDR3 contains 18 residues. CDR3: CASSLEGQGALRNSPLHF. CDR3 nucleotides: TGCGCCAGCAGCTTGGAGGGACAGGGGGCGCTCAGGAATTCACCCCTCCACTTT.

The chain carries TRBV9 and TRBJ2-3; TRBD2 aligns across 11 bases. Germline lookup yields CDR1 SGDLS and CDR2 YYNGEE. The CDR3 contains 14 residues. The V segment lost 4 bases and the J segment 3 bases; nucleotides outside the gene matches: 1. As DNA, the CDR3 is TGTGCCAGCAGCAGGACTAGCGGGACAGATACGCAGTATTTT. As protein: CASSRTSGTDTQYF.

The J gene is TRBJ2-7, the V gene TRBV29-1, with D perhaps TRBD2 (6 bases). The germline V and J ends were trimmed by 7 bases and 2 bases, with 12 bases remaining between them. Germline-derived CDR1 and CDR2 are SQVTM and ANQGSEA. This CDR3 is 12 amino acids long. The CDR3 DNA reads TGCAGCGGGGGGGACGGAGCCTACGAGCAGTACTTC. Translation gives CSGGDGAYEQYF.

The V gene is TRBV28, the J gene TRBJ1-5, with D possibly being TRBD1 (5 bases). The ends were cut back, 5 bases at V and 9 bases at J, with 14 bases in the middle. This CDR3 contains 13 residues. CDR1 is MDHEN, CDR2 SYDVKM, per germline. The CDR3 is CASSTGPEGPQHF. CDR3 bases: TGTGCCAGCAGTACAGGTCCGGAAGGGCCCCAGCATTTT.

This chain uses TRBV5-1 with TRBJ1-1; D unclear. The V gene lost 0 bases and the J gene lost 5 bases, with 8 bases spanning the gap. The germline CDR1 and CDR2 sequences are SGHRS and YFSETQ. The CDR3 contains 13 residues. The CDR3, as DNA: TGCGCCAGCAGCTTGGCAGGTTTGACTGAAGCTTTCTTT. It translates to CASSLAGLTEAFF.

This clone has more than one count but fewer than ten. The rearrangement uses TRBV7-2 and TRBJ1-2; D call uncertain. Germline CDR1 SGHTA, CDR2 FQGNSA. The CDR3 extends over 15 amino acids. Trimming pared 1 base from V and 0 bases from J, leaving 9 bases between. The CDR3: CASSLEWASNYGYTF. CDR3 bases: TGTGCCAGCAGCTTAGAATGGGCTTCTAACTATGGCTACACCTTC.

The chain couples TRBV27 to TRBJ2-3; D is ambiguous. This CDR3 is 15 amino acids long. Per the germline V gene, CDR1 is MNHEY and CDR2 is SMNVEV (reference sequence). V lost 1 base, J lost 2 bases, and 10 bases lay in between. CDR3 nucleotide sequence: TGTGCCAGCAGTTTATTAACCGGTTTCACAGATACGCAGTATTTT. This encodes CASSLLTGFTDTQYF.

The chain is built from TRBV28 and TRBJ2-3, with 9 positions matching TRBD1. The CDR3 covers 15 residues. CDR1 and CDR2 from the germline V gene are MDHEN and SYDVKM. Trimming removed 5 bases from V and 4 bases from J; junction bases left unmatched: 7. In DNA form, the CDR3 reads TGTGCCAGCAGTGTGGCAGACAGGGGGGCAGATACGCAGTATTTT. This encodes CASSVADRGADTQYF. Full variable domain (rest looked up from reference TRBV28 and TRBJ2-3): DVKVTQSSRYLVKRTGEKVFLECVQDMDHENMFWYRQDPGLGLRLIYFSYDVKMKEKGDIPEGYSVSREKKERFSLILESASTNQTSMYLCASSVADRGADTQYFGPGTRLTVL.

CDR3: CASSLLRGPGNEQFF. In DNA, the CDR3 is TGTGCCAGCAGTCTTTTGCGGGGGCCCGGGAATGAGCAGTTCTTC. The V call is TRBV27, the J call TRBJ2-1; D might be TRBD2 (7 bases). Deletions cut 5 bases from V and 7 bases from J, with 18 bases between. Looked up from germline, CDR1 is MNHEY and CDR2 is SMNVEV (reference sequence). CDR3 length: 15 residues.

The chain uses TRBV27 and TRBJ2-3; D unresolved. This CDR3 spans 14 amino acids. The germline V and J ends were trimmed by 3 bases and 2 bases, with 9 bases remaining between them. Germline V lookup: CDR1 MNHEY, CDR2 SMNVEV (reference sequence). The CDR3 DNA reads as TGTGCCAGCAGTTTTGGAGCGAACACAGATACGCAGTATTTT. This codes for CASSFGANTDTQYF.

Only a few counts were recorded for this clone. V and J are TRBV5-4 and TRBJ1-2; 7 nucleotides agree with TRBD1. The CDR3 consists of 15 residues. The V segment lost 0 bases and the J segment 7 bases; nucleotides outside the gene matches: 9. In germline, CDR1 is SGHNT, CDR2 YYREEE (reference sequence). CDR3 nucleotides: TGTGCCAGCAGCTTGGACCGCCGGGACAGAATTGGCTACACCTTC. Translated: CASSLDRRDRIGYTF.

This clone was picked up one time. The rearrangement joins TRBV27 to TRBJ2-7; no firm D call. CDR3 length: 13 amino acids. Germline V gene sequence: CDR1 MNHEY, CDR2 SMNVEV (reference sequence). V lost 5 bases to trimming and J lost 7 bases, with 15 bases between them. In DNA form, the CDR3 reads TGTGCCAGCAGTCCCAGGCCCCGTTCTGAGCAGTACTTC. It yields the protein CASSPRPRSEQYF.

V gene TRBV30 combines with J gene TRBJ1-1, with D hard to call. CDR1 is GTSNPN, CDR2 SVGIG, per germline (reference sequence). The CDR3 runs to 13 residues. Trimming pared 1 base from V and 1 base from J, leaving 7 bases between. CDR3 nucleotide sequence: TGTGCCTGGAGTGAACACCGGAACACTGAAGCTTTCTTT. This gives the protein CAWSEHRNTEAFF.

The chain carries TRBV7-9 and TRBJ1-4, with D hard to call. This CDR3 contains 14 residues. V was pared by 10 bases and J by 4 bases, with 16 bases between. Germline V lookup: CDR1 SEHNR, CDR2 FQNEAQ (reference sequence). The CDR3 DNA reads as TGTGCCACTGGTAAGGCGGGATATAATGAAAAACTGTTTTTT. Protein: CATGKAGYNEKLFF.

The rearrangement links TRBV28 to TRBJ2-7; possibly TRBD1 for D (5 bases). Trimming took off 6 bases at V and 9 bases at J, with 21 bases between the two ends. Germline V gene data show CDR1 as MDHEN and CDR2 as SYDVKM. This CDR3 region has 14 residues. The DNA of the CDR3 is TGTGCCAGCAGCTCTAGACAGATATTCGCCGGGCAGTACGTC. Translating it yields CASSSRQIFAGQYV.